These 22 T cell receptor beta chains originate from one sample sequenced in a study of ipilimumab plus nivolumab after autologous stem cell transplantation. The table came from immunoSEQ multiplex PCR; TCRdb's copy has only in-frame clones and leaves some out. The sample shows some 41,000 clones, approximately 92% of them seen only once. Sequenced here: PBMCs, sampled in a trial of ipilimumab plus nivolumab as post-transplant consolidation. The receptors originated from a male donor with multiple myeloma.

This chain connects TRBV19 to TRBJ1-5, with D possibly matching TRBD1 (6 bases). Trimming took 3 bases from V and 2 from J, leaving 17 bases between them. The germline V gene encodes CDR1 LNHDA and CDR2 SQIVND (reference sequence). The CDR3 has 17 amino acids. The CDR3 DNA reads as TGTGCCAGTAGTATCGGGCGGGGGAACAGGGGCAATCAGCCCCAGCATTTT. Its translation is CASSIGRGNRGNQPQHF.

V and J are TRBV7-3 and TRBJ2-1, with TRBD2 matching 10 bases. The germline CDR1 and CDR2 sequences are SGHTA and FQGTGA. Trimming took 5 bases from V and 7 from J; bases not matched to a gene: 11. CDR3 size: 16 residues. The CDR3: CASSPMTSGPGNEQFF. The CDR3, as DNA: TGTGCCAGCAGCCCCATGACTAGCGGGCCTGGGAATGAGCAGTTCTTC.

The chain couples TRBV5-1 to TRBJ2-4; 14 nucleotides align to TRBD2. J lost 0 bases, V lost 3 bases, and 8 bases had no gene match. CDR1 and CDR2 from the germline V gene are SGHRS and YFSETQ. The CDR3 spans 19 residues. The CDR3 here is CASSSGLAGEGGAKNIQYF. The CDR3 DNA reads TGCGCCAGCAGCTCGGGACTAGCGGGAGAGGGGGGAGCCAAAAACATTCAGTACTTC.

The chain carries TRBV29-1 and TRBJ2-5; 8 nucleotides line up with TRBD2. V dropped 4 bases and J dropped 5; count of bases not matched to a gene: 6. The CDR3 sequence is 13 residues long. Germline assignment: CDR1 SQVTM and CDR2 ANQGSEA. The CDR3: CSVVNGRAETQYF. CDR3 DNA: TGCAGCGTTGTGAACGGGAGGGCCGAGACCCAGTACTTC.

This chain uses TRBV19 with TRBJ1-2; 7 bases map to TRBD1. The CDR3 spans 14 residues. V was pared by 2 bases and J by 8 bases, with 8 bases of the junction left unmatched. Germline V gene lookup returns CDR1 LNHDA and CDR2 SQIVND (reference sequence). The CDR3 bases are TGTGCCAGTAGTATAACGGCCGGACAGGCCGGCTACACCTTC. Translating gives CASSITAGQAGYTF.

This sequence joins TRBV7-8 and TRBJ2-7, with 8 positions matching TRBD1. CDR1 and CDR2 from the germline V gene are SGHVS and FQNEAQ. This CDR3 is 14 amino acids long. Trimming took 0 bases from V and 7 from J; bases not matched to a gene: 5. The CDR3 loop is CASSLAQGVWEQYF. The CDR3 DNA reads TGTGCCAGCAGCTTAGCACAGGGGGTTTGGGAGCAGTACTTC.

This chain connects TRBV6-6 to TRBJ2-3; 12 nucleotides line up with TRBD1. The CDR3 runs to 16 residues. Germline V gene lookup returns CDR1 MNHNY and CDR2 SVGAGI (reference sequence). Unmatched junction bases numbered 2, after V lost 0 bases and J lost 4 bases. CDR3 nucleotides: TGTGCCAGCAGTTACTCGGGACAGGGGGCTCCAGATACGCAGTATTTT. Translating gives CASSYSGQGAPDTQYF.

The chain joins TRBV7-2 to TRBJ2-2; the D gene is possibly TRBD2 (6 bases). This CDR3 has 17 residues. Trimming removed 1 base at V and 0 bases at J, with 12 bases between. Germline V lookup: CDR1 SGHTA, CDR2 FQGNSA. CDR3 DNA sequence: TGTGCCAGCAGCTTAGAGATAGCGGTCGCGAACACCGGGGAGCTGTTTTTT. The encoded protein is CASSLEIAVANTGELFF. The full variable domain, with the rest looked up from reference TRBV7-2 and TRBJ2-2, is GAGVSQSPSNKVTEKGKDVELRCDPISGHTALYWYRQSLGQGLEFLIYFQGNSAPDKSGLPSDRFSAERTGGSVSTLTIQRTQQEDSAVYLCASSLEIAVANTGELFFGEGSRLTVL.

This clone has only one observation. V usage is TRBV28 and J usage is TRBJ2-3, with 16 bases fitting TRBD2. V shed 4 bases and J 7 bases; nucleotides not matched to a gene: 14. The CDR3 is 19 amino acids. Germline V gene lookup returns CDR1 MDHEN and CDR2 SYDVKM. CDR3 loop: CASSSGTSGRARVRNTQYF. For the CDR3, the DNA is TGTGCCAGCAGTTCCGGGACTAGCGGGAGGGCCAGAGTGAGAAATACGCAGTATTTT.

The chain joins TRBV7-3 to TRBJ1-6; D is ambiguous. The germline V and J ends were trimmed by 1 base and 13 bases, with 14 bases remaining between them. CDR3 size: 14 residues. The germline gives CDR1 SGHTA, CDR2 FQGTGA. The CDR3 coding sequence is TGTGCCAGCAGCTTAAGTGGGGTAAACGGCCCCCTCCACTTT. Translated, it gives CASSLSGVNGPLHF.

The CDR3 coding sequence is TGTGCCAGCAGCTCCAGCCCAGGCGGGCTGGGGGAGCAGTACTTC. Translation: CASSSSPGGLGEQYF. The V gene is TRBV7-8, the J gene TRBJ2-7; perhaps TRBD2 as D (5 bases). Per germline, CDR1 SGHVS and CDR2 FQNEAQ. There are 15 residues in the CDR3. V was shortened by 4 bases and J by 7 bases, with 20 bases between the two germline ends. Together with reference TRBV7-8 and TRBJ2-7, the CDR3 gives the full variable domain: GAGVSQSPRYKVAKRGQDVALRCDPISGHVSLFWYQQALGQGPEFLTYFQNEAQLDKSGLPSDRFFAERPEGSVSTLKIQRTQQEDSAVYLCASSSSPGGLGEQYFGPGTRLTVT.

V and J are TRBV28 and TRBJ2-2; 13 bases fit TRBD2. The germline V gene has CDR1 MDHEN and CDR2 SYDVKM. Trimming cost V 2 bases and J 4 bases; bases outside gene matches: 1. The CDR3 is 16 amino acids. CDR3 sequence reads: CASSLRTSGSTGELFF. The CDR3 DNA sequence: TGTGCCAGCAGTTTACGGACTAGCGGGAGCACCGGGGAGCTGTTTTTT.

This chain connects TRBV30 to TRBJ2-1; TRBD1 is a possible D gene (5 bases). The V end was cut by 3 bases, the J end by 3 bases, with 6 bases between. Germline V CDR1 and CDR2: GTSNPN, SVGIG (reference sequence). This CDR3 comprises 12 residues. The CDR3 DNA follows: TGTGCCTGGAGACAGGACTACAATGAGCAGTTCTTC. This gives the protein CAWRQDYNEQFF.

V usage is TRBV5-5 and J usage is TRBJ1-1; D remains unclear. This CDR3 contains 15 residues. V was trimmed by 0 bases and J by 1 base, leaving 10 bases between them. Germline V gene data show CDR1 as SGHKS and CDR2 as YYEKEE (reference sequence). CDR3 amino acids: CASSLAGTRNTEAFF. DNA for the CDR3: TGTGCCAGCAGCTTGGCGGGTACGAGGAACACTGAAGCTTTCTTT.

The genes are TRBV28 and TRBJ1-2; 9 nucleotides agree with TRBD1. Germline CDR1 is MDHEN and CDR2 is SYDVKM. CDR3 size: 15 residues. Trimming cost V 5 bases and J 4 bases; bases outside gene matches: 8. The CDR3 DNA reads TGTGCCAGCAGTACTCGGACAGGGGCCTCCTATGGCTACACCTTC. It codes for CASSTRTGASYGYTF.

The J gene is TRBJ1-3, the V gene TRBV6-4; no clear D gene. The V end lost 2 bases, the J end lost 0 bases, and 11 bases lay between the germline ends. There are 16 residues in the CDR3. CDR1 is MRHNA and CDR2 is SNTAGT in the germline V gene. The DNA for the CDR3 is TGTGCCAGCAGTGACAACAGTTTGAGCTCTGGAAACACCATATATTTT. Amino acid sequence: CASSDNSLSSGNTIYF.

The chain joins TRBV7-2 to TRBJ2-3; a weak D match, TRBD2 (5 bases). CDR1 and CDR2 (germline): SGHTA, FQGNSA. The CDR3 contains 13 residues. The V gene lost 0 bases and the J gene lost 6 bases, with 7 bases spanning the gap. The CDR3 DNA sequence: TGTGCCAGCAGCTTAGCCGGCGGGGATACGCAGTATTTT. The encoded protein is CASSLAGGDTQYF.

The chain is built from TRBV5-6 and TRBJ1-3; 8 bases align to TRBD1. V was pared by 4 bases and J by 4 bases, with 4 bases of the junction left unmatched. There are 14 residues in the CDR3. From germline, CDR1 is SGHDT and CDR2 YYEEEE. CDR3 DNA: TGTGCCAGCAGCCGCGGACAGGGAGGAAACACCATATATTTT. Its translation is CASSRGQGGNTIYF.

The chain uses TRBV19 and TRBJ1-3, with TRBD1 as a possible D gene (5 bases). The germline CDR1 and CDR2 sequences are LNHDA and SQIVND (reference sequence). The CDR3 is 15 amino acids. V shed 10 bases and J shed 2 bases, with 18 bases lying between them. CDR3 region: CATARQTVTGNTIYF. The CDR3 DNA follows: TGTGCCACCGCGAGACAGACGGTAACTGGAAACACCATATATTTT.

The chain links TRBV5-6 to TRBJ2-2, with 8 bases aligning to TRBD2. V shed 4 bases and J 9 bases; nucleotides not matched to a gene: 5. Germline V gene lookup returns CDR1 SGHDT and CDR2 YYEEEE. The CDR3 extends over 13 amino acids. CDR3 in amino acids: CASSLPGGWELFF. The CDR3 region has the DNA TGTGCCAGCAGCCTCCCGGGAGGGTGGGAGCTGTTTTTT.

This chain uses TRBV9 with TRBJ2-3; 13 bases match TRBD2. Germline CDR1 reads SGDLS; CDR2 reads YYNGEE. Trimming at V came to 4 bases and at J to 6 bases, leaving 5 bases not matched to a gene. The length of the CDR3 is 15 residues. The CDR3 DNA follows: TGTGCCAGCAGCATAAGGACTAGCGGGAGTGATACGCAGTATTTT. Translation: CASSIRTSGSDTQYF.

V usage is TRBV14 and J usage is TRBJ2-1; D gene unclear. The CDR3 is 14 residues long. V lost 4 bases, J lost 4 bases, and 11 bases lay in between. The germline V gene has CDR1 SGHDN and CDR2 FVKESK. CDR3 in DNA: TGTGCCAGCAGCCCCCTTGGAGTATACAATGAGCAGTTCTTC. It yields the protein CASSPLGVYNEQFF.